This is a list of T cell receptor beta chains from one sample in a study of blood T cell repertoires in COVID-19. Repertoires were generated with immunoSEQ multiplex PCR, while TCRdb's copy carries only in-frame clones and drops some. Of 120,000 to 150,000 clones in the sample, around 87% were seen once. The sequencing input was peripheral blood. These receptors were obtained from a woman between 45 and 65 years old with active or convalescent COVID-19. CDR3s include the opening cysteine and the closing phenylalanine or tryptophan. The D gene is left open where the match is weak. A row's size may be missing; if present it is once, few, many or a size class.

j_call,d_call,clone_size,v_call,cdr3_nt,cdr3_aa
TRBJ1-1,NA,NA,TRBV30,TGTGCCTGGAGTGTACGTCAGATGAACACTGAAGCTTTCTTT,CAWSVRQMNTEAFF
TRBJ1-1,NA,NA,TRBV29-1,TGCAGCGTTGATAGGGGTTATACTGAAGCTTTCTTT,CSVDRGYTEAFF
TRBJ1-4,NA,NA,TRBV4-2,TGTGCCAGCAGCCCTACCCGACTGATTAATGAAAAACTGTTTTTT,CASSPTRLINEKLFF
TRBJ1-3,NA,NA,TRBV28,TGTGCCAGCAGTTCACGGACACGAGGAAACACCATATATTTT,CASSSRTRGNTIYF
TRBJ2-5,TRBD2,NA,TRBV24-1,TGTGCCATGCGACTAGCGCCGTGGGAGACCCAGTACTTC,CAMRLAPWETQYF
TRBJ1-2,NA,once,TRBV2,TGTGCCAGCAGACAGGGATGGAGAGGCTACACCTTC,CASRQGWRGYTF
TRBJ1-6,TRBD1,NA,TRBV5-1,TGCGCCAGCAGCTTGGACAGGGGAGTAGGCTCACCCCTCCACTTT,CASSLDRGVGSPLHF
TRBJ1-1,NA,NA,TRBV5-4,TGTGCCAGCAGCGCCGAGGACTTGAACACTGAAGCTTTCTTT,CASSAEDLNTEAFF
TRBJ2-7,TRBD2,NA,TRBV3-1/TRBV3-2,TGTGCCAGCAGCCTAGGACTAGCATACGAGCAGTACTTC,CASSLGLAYEQYF
TRBJ1-2,TRBD1,NA,TRBV5-6,TGTGCCAGCAGCTCAGGACAGGGCAGGTCTAACTATGGCTACACCTTC,CASSSGQGRSNYGYTF
TRBJ2-1,NA,NA,TRBV9,TGTGCCAGCAGCGTAACCTACTACAATGAGCAGTTCTTC,CASSVTYYNEQFF
TRBJ2-1,TRBD1,NA,TRBV19,TGTGCCAGTAGTATAGCAGGACAGGGTCGGTACAATGAGCAGTTCTTC,CASSIAGQGRYNEQFF
TRBJ1-2,NA,NA,TRBV24-1,TGTGCCACCAGTGATTTCAACGGAGGGTCTGGCTACACCTTC,CATSDFNGGSGYTF
TRBJ1-4,NA,NA,TRBV19,TGTGCCAGTAGTATTTGGGGGGCTAATGAAAAACTGTTTTTT,CASSIWGANEKLFF
TRBJ1-1,TRBD1,NA,TRBV28,TGTGCCAGCAGTGGGGTAGAGGGGGCGCGGTTTACTGAAGCTTTCTTT,CASSGVEGARFTEAFF
TRBJ1-3,NA,NA,TRBV5-1,TGCGCCAGCAGCGTGGACGGAAAACGGGAGAACACCATATATTTT,CASSVDGKRENTIYF
TRBJ1-4,NA,NA,TRBV6-5,TGTGCCAGCAGTTACGGGAGGGGATTGCGGGAAAAACTGTTTTTT,CASSYGRGLREKLFF
TRBJ1-2,TRBD1,NA,TRBV18,TGTGCCAGCTCCCCGAGGACAGGGGGCGATGGCTACACCTTC,CASSPRTGGDGYTF
TRBJ1-2,TRBD1,NA,TRBV6-6,TGTGCCAGCAGGAAAGACAGGGGGGCCAGTGGCTACACCTTC,CASRKDRGASGYTF
TRBJ2-3,TRBD2,NA,TRBV6-5,TGTGCCAGCGTGGGGACTAGCGGATCCAGTACGCAGTATTTT,CASVGTSGSSTQYF
TRBJ1-3,NA,once,TRBV5-6,TGTGCCAGCAGCTTGCGCAGGGGTGGAAACACCATATATTTT,CASSLRRGGNTIYF
TRBJ2-7,TRBD2,NA,TRBV19,TGTGCCAGTAGCTTCCTAGCGGGAGGGGTCGGCGAGCAGTACTTC,CASSFLAGGVGEQYF
TRBJ2-3,TRBD1,NA,TRBV11-3,TGTGCCAGCAGCTCCCAGCAGGGGGTTGCGCAGTATTTT,CASSSQQGVAQYF
TRBJ2-3,TRBD2,NA,TRBV24-1,TGTGCCACCAGTGACCCTAGCGGGTCCACAGATACGCAGTATTTT,CATSDPSGSTDTQYF
TRBJ2-5,TRBD2,NA,TRBV9,TGTGCCAGACTCTTACTCGGACTAGCAGACCCCCAAGAGACCCAGTACTTC,CARLLLGLADPQETQYF
TRBJ1-4,NA,NA,TRBV2,TGTGCCAGCACCATGAACTCGGGAACTAATGAAAAACTGTTTTTT,CASTMNSGTNEKLFF
TRBJ1-1,TRBD1,NA,TRBV5-5,TGTGCCAGCAGCGGGGGACAGGGGGCCTCGAACACTGAAGCTTTCTTT,CASSGGQGASNTEAFF
TRBJ1-6,NA,NA,TRBV7-2,TGTGCCAGCAGCCAAGGGAGCTCCTATAATTCACCCCTCCACTTT,CASSQGSSYNSPLHF
TRBJ2-1,TRBD1,NA,TRBV30,TGTGCCTGGAGTACACGAGGACAGGCTATAATAATCAATGAGCAGTTCTTC,CAWSTRGQAIIINEQFF
TRBJ2-7,TRBD1,NA,TRBV6-5,TGTGCCAGCAGATACAGGGGCTGGGACGAGCAGTACTTC,CASRYRGWDEQYF
TRBJ2-5,NA,few,TRBV3-1/TRBV3-2,TGTGCCAGCAGCCTAGCGGATCCAGGGACCCAGTACTTC,CASSLADPGTQYF
TRBJ1-5,TRBD1,NA,TRBV28,TGTGCCATTACCCGGGACAGGGGGTCTCAGCCCCAGCATTTT,CAITRDRGSQPQHF
TRBJ1-1,NA,NA,TRBV6-1,TGTGCCAGCAGTGAGGAGGCCAGGCACATGAACACTGAAGCTTTCTTT,CASSEEARHMNTEAFF
TRBJ2-5,NA,NA,TRBV19,TGTGCCAGTAGTATAGGGTGGGCAGCCCAAGAGACCCAGTACTTC,CASSIGWAAQETQYF
TRBJ1-3,NA,NA,TRBV18,TGTGCCAGCTCACCACGGAACGCGGTGAACTCTGGAAACACCATATATTTT,CASSPRNAVNSGNTIYF
TRBJ2-1,NA,NA,TRBV12-5,TGTGCTAGTGGTTTGTCCCTCAGCGGAAGCTCCTACAATGAGCAGTTCTTC,CASGLSLSGSSYNEQFF
TRBJ2-1,NA,NA,TRBV7-3,TGTGCCAGCAGGTTAGATTTCGGTGAGCAGTTCTTC,CASRLDFGEQFF